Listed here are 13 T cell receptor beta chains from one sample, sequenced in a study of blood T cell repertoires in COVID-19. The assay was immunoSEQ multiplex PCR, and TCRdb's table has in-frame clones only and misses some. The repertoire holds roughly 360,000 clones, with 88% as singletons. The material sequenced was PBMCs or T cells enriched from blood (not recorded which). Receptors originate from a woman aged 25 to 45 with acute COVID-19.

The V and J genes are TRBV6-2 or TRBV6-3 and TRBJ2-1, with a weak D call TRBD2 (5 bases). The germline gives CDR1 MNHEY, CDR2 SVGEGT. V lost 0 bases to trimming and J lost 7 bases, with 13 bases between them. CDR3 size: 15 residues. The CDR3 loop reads CASSYSSAVLNEQFF. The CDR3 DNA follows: TGTGCCAGCAGTTACTCTTCAGCGGTACTAAATGAGCAGTTCTTC.

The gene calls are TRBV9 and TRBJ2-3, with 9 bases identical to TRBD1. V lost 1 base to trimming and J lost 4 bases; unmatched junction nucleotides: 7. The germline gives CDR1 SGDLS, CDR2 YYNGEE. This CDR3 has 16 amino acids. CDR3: CASSVSPGQGSDTQYF. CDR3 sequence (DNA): TGTGCCAGCAGCGTATCTCCGGGACAGGGTTCAGATACGCAGTATTTT.

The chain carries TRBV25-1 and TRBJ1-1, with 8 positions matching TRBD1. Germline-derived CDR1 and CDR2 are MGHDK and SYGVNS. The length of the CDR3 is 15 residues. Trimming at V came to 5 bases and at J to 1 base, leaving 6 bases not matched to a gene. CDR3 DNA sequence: TGTGCCAGCAGTTCGACCGGGACAGGGAACACTGAAGCTTTCTTT. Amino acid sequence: CASSSTGTGNTEAFF.

As DNA, the CDR3 is TGTGCCACCAGCAGAGATCCAAGCGGGGGAGGCAACACAGATACGCAGTATTTT. It yields the protein CATSRDPSGGGNTDTQYF. The genes are TRBV15 and TRBJ2-3; 8 bases map to TRBD2. Trimming cost V 0 bases and J 2 bases; bases outside gene matches: 10. This CDR3 is built from 18 residues. Germline assignment: CDR1 LNHNV and CDR2 YYDKDF (reference sequence).

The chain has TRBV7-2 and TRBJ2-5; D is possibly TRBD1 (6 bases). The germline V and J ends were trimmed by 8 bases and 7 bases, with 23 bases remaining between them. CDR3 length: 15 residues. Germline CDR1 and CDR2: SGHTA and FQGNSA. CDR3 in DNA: TGTGCCAGCGATTGGGGGCGGCAGGGTAGGCGGACCCAGTACTTC. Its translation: CASDWGRQGRRTQYF.

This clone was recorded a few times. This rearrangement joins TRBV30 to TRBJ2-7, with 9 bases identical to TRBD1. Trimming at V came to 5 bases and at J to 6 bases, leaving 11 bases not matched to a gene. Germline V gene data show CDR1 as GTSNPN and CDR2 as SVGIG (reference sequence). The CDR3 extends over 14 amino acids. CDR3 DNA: TGTGCCTGGGCTAACAACAGGGGGCTGGGCGAGCAGTACTTC. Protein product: CAWANNRGLGEQYF.

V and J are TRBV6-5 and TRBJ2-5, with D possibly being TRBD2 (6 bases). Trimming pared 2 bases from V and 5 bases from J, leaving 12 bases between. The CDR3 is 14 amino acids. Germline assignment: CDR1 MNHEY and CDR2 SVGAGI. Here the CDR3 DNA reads TGTGCCAGCAGTTACAGGGCAGGAGGGGAGACCCAGTACTTC. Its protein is CASSYRAGGETQYF.

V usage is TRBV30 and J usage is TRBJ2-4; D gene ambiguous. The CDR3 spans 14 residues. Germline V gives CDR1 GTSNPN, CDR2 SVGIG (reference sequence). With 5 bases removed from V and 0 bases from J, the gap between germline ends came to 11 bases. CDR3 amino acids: CAWGPGLAKNIQYF. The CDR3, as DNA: TGTGCCTGGGGCCCAGGTTTAGCCAAAAACATTCAGTACTTC.

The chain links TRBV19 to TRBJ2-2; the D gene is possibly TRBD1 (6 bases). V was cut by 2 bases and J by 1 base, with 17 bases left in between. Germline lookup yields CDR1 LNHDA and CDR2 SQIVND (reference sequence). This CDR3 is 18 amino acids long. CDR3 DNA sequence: TGTGCCAGTAGTATATTGGCCTACAGGGTGGGGAACACCGGGGAGCTGTTTTTT. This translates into CASSILAYRVGNTGELFF.

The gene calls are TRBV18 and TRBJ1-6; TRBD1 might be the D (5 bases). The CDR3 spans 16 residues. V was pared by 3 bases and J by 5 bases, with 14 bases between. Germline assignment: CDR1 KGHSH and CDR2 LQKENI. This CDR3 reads CASSPNGGSNNSPLHF. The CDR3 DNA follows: TGTGCCAGCTCACCCAACGGGGGTTCGAATAATTCACCCCTCCACTTT.

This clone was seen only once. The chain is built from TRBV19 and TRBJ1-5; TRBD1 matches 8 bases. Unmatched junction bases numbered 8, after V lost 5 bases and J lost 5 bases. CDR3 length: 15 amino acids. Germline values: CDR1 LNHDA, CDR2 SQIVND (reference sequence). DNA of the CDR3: TGTGCCAGTAGTGGTGGACAGGGTGTCGATCAGCCCCAGCATTTT. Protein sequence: CASSGGQGVDQPQHF.

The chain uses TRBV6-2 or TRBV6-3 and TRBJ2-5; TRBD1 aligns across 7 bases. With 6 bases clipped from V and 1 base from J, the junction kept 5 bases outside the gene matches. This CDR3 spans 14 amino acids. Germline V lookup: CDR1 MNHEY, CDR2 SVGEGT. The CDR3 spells CASSQGQFQETQYF. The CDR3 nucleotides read TGTGCCAGCAGCCAGGGACAGTTCCAAGAGACCCAGTACTTC.

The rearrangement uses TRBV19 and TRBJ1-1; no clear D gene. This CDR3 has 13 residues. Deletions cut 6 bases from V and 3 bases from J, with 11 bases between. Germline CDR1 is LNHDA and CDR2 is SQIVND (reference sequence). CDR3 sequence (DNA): TGTGCCAGTAGGGGAGACACTTACACTGAAGCTTTCTTT. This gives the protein CASRGDTYTEAFF. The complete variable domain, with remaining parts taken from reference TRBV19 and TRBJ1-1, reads DGGITQSPKYLFRKEGQNVTLSCEQNLNHDAMYWYRQDPGQGLRLIYYSQIVNDFQKGDIAEGYSVSREKKESFPLTVTSAQKNPTAFYLCASRGDTYTEAFFGQGTRLTVV.